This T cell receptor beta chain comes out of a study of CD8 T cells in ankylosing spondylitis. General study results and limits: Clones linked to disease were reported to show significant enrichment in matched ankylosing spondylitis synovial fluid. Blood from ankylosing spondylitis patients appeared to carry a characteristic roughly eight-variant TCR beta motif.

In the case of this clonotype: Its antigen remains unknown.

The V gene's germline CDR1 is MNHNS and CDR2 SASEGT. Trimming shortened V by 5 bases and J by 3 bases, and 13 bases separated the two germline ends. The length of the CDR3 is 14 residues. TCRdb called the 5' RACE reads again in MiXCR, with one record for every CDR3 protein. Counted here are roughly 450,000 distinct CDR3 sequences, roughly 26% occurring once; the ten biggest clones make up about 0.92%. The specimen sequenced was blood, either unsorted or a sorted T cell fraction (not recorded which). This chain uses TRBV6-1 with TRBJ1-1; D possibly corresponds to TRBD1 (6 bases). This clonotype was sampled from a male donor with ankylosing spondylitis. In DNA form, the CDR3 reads TGTGCCAGCAGTCGTGACAGACAGGACACTGAAGCTTTCTTT. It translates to CASSRDRQDTEAFF.